This T cell receptor beta chain is from a study of blood T cell repertoires in COVID-19. Across the whole study: The origin of the acute and convalescent COVID-19 samples was the United States, Italy and Spain.

Clones were read by immunoSEQ multiplex PCR, and TCRdb kept only the in-frame ones, dropping some. The sample includes about 240,000 clones, about 90% of them seen just once. This clone was seen once. The CDR3 totals 14 residues. V gave up 8 bases and J gave up 1 base, with 12 bases separating them. The germline V gene encodes CDR1 MNHEY and CDR2 SVGAGI. The clonotype comes from a man aged 55 to 69 who had recovered from COVID-19. V usage is TRBV6-5 and J usage is TRBJ2-1, with D possibly matching TRBD1 (5 bases). Sequenced input: peripheral blood. The CDR3 spells CASVLGPSYNEQFF. The CDR3 DNA reads TGTGCCAGCGTTTTGGGGCCGTCCTACAATGAGCAGTTCTTC.